This T cell receptor (beta chain) was observed in a study of OX40 agonist ivuxolimab in advanced cancers. The CDR3 length is 16 residues. Trimming took 0 bases from V and 3 from J; bases not matched to a gene: 4. The germline V gene has CDR1 SGDLS and CDR2 YYNGEE. Assay used: immunoSEQ multiplex PCR; TCRdb lists only in-frame clones, some missing. The sample comprises around 88,000 clones, 92% of which are singletons, and 0.51% rests with the top ten. The TCR sequence derives from an adult with an advanced solid tumor such as melanoma, head and neck, liver or kidney cancer. The source was CD4+ or CD8+ T cells sorted from blood, collected in a trial of the OX40 agonist ivuxolimab. This chain joins TRBV9 and TRBJ2-3; 10 positions agree with TRBD2. The CDR3 here is CASSVGRAGGTDTQYF. CDR3 in DNA: TGTGCCAGCAGCGTAGGGCGAGCGGGGGGGACAGATACGCAGTATTTT.